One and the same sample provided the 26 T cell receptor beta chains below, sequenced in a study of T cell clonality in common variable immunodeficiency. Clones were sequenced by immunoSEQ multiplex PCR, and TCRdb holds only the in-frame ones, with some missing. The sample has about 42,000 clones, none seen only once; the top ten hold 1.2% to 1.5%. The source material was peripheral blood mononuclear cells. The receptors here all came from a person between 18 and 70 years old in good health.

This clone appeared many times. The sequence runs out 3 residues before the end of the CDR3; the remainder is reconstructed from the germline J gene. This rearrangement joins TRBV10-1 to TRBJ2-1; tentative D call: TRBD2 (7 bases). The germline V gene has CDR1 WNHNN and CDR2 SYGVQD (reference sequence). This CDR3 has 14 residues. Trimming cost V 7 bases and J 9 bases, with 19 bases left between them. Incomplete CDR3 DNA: TGCGCCAGCACCCATAAAGGGGGGGGTGGTGAG. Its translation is CASTHKGGGGE. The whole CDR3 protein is CASTHKGGGGEQFF.

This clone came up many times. The CDR3 sequence is CSATDRPLNQPQHF. The CDR3 DNA, read in part, is TGCAGTGCTACGGACAGGCCCCTGAATCAGCCC. The chain recombines TRBV20-1 with TRBJ1-5, with 7 bases that match TRBD1. The read halts 3 residues ahead of the CDR3 end, with the missing end drawn from the germline J gene. Losses at the gene ends were 4 bases for V and 4 bases for J; bases not matched to a gene: 7. This CDR3 comprises 14 residues. The germline CDR1 and CDR2 sequences are DFQATT and SNEGSKA (reference sequence).

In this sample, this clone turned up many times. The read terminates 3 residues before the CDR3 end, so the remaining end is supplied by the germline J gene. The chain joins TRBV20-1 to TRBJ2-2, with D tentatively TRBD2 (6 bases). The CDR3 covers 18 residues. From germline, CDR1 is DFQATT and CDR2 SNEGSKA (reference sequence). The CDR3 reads CSARDQRGSLSGANVLFF. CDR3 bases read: TGCAGTGCTAGAGATCAACGGGGGTCCCTCTCTGGGGCCAACGTG.

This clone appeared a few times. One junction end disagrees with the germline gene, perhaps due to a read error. The chain's CDR3 is CASRAGQRGYSEQFF. Partial CDR3 DNA: TGTGCCAGCAGGGCCGGACAGAGGGGGTACAGTGAG. This chain joins TRBV11-2 and TRBJ2-1, with TRBD1 as a possible D gene (6 bases). The read halts 3 residues ahead of the CDR3 end, with the missing end drawn from the germline J gene. The germline V gene encodes CDR1 SGHAT and CDR2 FQNNGV. This CDR3 comprises 15 residues. The full variable domain, rest sourced from reference TRBV11-2 and TRBJ2-1, is EAGVAQSPRYKIIEKRQSVAFWCNPISGHATLYWYQQILGQGPKLLIQFQNNGVVDDSQLPKDRFSAERLKGVDSTLKIQPAKLEDSAVYLCASRAGQRGYSEQFFGPGTRLTVL.

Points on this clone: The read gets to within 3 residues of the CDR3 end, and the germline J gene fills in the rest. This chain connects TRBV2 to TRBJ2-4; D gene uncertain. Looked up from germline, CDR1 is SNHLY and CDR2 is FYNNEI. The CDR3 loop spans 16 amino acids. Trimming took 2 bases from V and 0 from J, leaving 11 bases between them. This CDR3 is CASSESRGLAKNIQYF. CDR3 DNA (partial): TGTGCCAGCAGTGAAAGTCGAGGTCTAGCCAAAAACATT. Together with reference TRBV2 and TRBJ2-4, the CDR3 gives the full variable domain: EPEVTQTPSHQVTQMGQEVILRCVPISNHLYFYWYRQILGQKVEFLVSFYNNEISEKSEIFDDQFSVERPDGSNFTLKIRSTKLEDSAMYFCASSESRGLAKNIQYFGAGTRLSVL.

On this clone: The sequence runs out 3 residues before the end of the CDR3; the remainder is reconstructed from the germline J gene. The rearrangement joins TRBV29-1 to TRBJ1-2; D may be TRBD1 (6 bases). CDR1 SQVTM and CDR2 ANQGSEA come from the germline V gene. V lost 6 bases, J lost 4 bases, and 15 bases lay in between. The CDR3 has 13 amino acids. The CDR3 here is CSVPSRGLYGYTF. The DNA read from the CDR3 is TGCAGCGTACCGAGCAGGGGCCTCTATGGC.

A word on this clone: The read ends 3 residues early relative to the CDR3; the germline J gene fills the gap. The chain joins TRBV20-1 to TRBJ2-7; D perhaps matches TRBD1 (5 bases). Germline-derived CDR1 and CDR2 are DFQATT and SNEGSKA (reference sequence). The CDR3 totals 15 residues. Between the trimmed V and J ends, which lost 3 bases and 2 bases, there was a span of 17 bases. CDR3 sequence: CSASREDTPTYEQYF. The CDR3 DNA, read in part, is TGCAGTGCTAGCCGAGAGGACACCCCGACCTACGAG.

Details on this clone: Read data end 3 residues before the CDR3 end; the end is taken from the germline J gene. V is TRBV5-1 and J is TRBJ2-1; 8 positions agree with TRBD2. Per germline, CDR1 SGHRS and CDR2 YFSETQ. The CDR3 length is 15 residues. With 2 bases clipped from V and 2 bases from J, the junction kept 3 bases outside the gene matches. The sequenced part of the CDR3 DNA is TGCGCCAGCAGCTTAGCGGGAGTGGCCTACAATGAG. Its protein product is CASSLAGVAYNE. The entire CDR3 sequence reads CASSLAGVAYNEQFF. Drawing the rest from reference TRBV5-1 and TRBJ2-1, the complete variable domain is KAGVTQTPRYLIKTRGQQVTLSCSPISGHRSVSWYQQTPGQGLQFLFEYFSETQRNKGNFPGRFSGRQFSNSRSEMNVSTLELGDSALYLCASSLAGVAYNEQFFGPGTRLTVL.

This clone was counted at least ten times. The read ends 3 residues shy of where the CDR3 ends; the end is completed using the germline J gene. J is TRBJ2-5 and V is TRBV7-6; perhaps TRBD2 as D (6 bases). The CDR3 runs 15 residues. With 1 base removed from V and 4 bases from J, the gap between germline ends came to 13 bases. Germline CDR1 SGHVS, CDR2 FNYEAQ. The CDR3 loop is CASSLVRGGGETQYF. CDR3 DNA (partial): TGTGCCAGCAGCTTAGTTAGGGGAGGAGGAGAGACC.

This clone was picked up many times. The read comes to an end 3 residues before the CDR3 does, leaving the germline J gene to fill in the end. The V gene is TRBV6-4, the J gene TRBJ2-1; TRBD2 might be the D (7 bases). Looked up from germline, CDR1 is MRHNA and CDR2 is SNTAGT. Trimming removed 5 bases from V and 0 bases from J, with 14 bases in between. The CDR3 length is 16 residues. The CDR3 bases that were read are TGTGCCAGCAGTCCCGAGGGGGAGGGCTCCTACAATGAG. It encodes CASSPEGEGSYNE. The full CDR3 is CASSPEGEGSYNEQFF.

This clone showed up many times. CDR3 sequence reads: CSARDSGKGGTQYF. CDR3 DNA (partial): TGCAGTGCTAGAGATAGCGGGAAGGGAGGAACG. The chain employs TRBV20-1 and TRBJ2-3; 8 bases are shared with TRBD2. The DNA ends 3 residues before the CDR3 does, and the rest of the CDR3 is filled in from the germline J gene. This CDR3 has 14 amino acids. Germline CDR1 is DFQATT and CDR2 is SNEGSKA (reference sequence).

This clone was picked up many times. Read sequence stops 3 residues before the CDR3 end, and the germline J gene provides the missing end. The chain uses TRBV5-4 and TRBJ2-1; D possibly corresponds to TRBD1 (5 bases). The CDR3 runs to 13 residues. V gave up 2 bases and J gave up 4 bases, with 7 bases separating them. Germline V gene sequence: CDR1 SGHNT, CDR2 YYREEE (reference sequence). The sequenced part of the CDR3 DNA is TGTGCCAGCAGCTTCCAGGGATACAATGAG. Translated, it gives CASSFQGYNE. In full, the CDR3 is CASSFQGYNEQFF.

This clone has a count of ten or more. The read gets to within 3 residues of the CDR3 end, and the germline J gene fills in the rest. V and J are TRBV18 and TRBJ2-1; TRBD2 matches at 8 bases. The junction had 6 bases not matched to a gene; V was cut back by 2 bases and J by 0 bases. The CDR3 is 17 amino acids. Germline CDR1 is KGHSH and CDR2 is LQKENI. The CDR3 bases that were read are TGTGCCAGCTCACCAACCGGGACTAGAAGCTCCTACAATGAG. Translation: CASSPTGTRSSYNE. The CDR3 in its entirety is CASSPTGTRSSYNEQFF. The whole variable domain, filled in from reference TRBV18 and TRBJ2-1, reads NAGVMQNPRHLVRRRGQEARLRCSPMKGHSHVYWYRQLPEEGLKFMVYLQKENIIDESGMPKERFSAEFPKEGPSILRIQQVVRGDSAAYFCASSPTGTRSSYNEQFFGPGTRLTVL.

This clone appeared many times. The CDR3 sequence is CSARLASPGTYEQYF. The DNA read from the CDR3 is TGCAGTGCCCGGCTAGCGTCCCCGGGCACCTACGAG. The chain recombines TRBV20-1 with TRBJ2-7, with D possibly TRBD2 on 6 matching bases. The read ends 3 residues early relative to the CDR3; the germline J gene fills the gap. The length of the CDR3 is 15 residues. V was shortened by 6 bases and J by 2 bases, with 20 bases between the two germline ends. The germline gives CDR1 DFQATT, CDR2 SNEGSKA (reference sequence).

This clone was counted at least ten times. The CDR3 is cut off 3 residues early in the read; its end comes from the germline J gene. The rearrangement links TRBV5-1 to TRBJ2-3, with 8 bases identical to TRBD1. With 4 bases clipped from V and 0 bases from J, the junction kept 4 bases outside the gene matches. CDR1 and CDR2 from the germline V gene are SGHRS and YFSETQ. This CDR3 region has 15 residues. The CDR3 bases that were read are TGCGCCAGCAGCGGGGACAGGAGGAGCACAGATACG. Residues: CASSGDRRSTDT. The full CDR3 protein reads CASSGDRRSTDTQYF.

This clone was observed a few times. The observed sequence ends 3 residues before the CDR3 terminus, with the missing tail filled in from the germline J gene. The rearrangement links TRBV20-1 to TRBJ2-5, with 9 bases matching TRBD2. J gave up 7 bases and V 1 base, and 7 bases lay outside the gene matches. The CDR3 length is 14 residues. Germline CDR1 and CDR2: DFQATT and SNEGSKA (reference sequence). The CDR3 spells CSARVAGGPGTQYF. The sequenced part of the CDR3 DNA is TGCAGTGCTAGAGTGGCGGGAGGGCCGGGGACC.

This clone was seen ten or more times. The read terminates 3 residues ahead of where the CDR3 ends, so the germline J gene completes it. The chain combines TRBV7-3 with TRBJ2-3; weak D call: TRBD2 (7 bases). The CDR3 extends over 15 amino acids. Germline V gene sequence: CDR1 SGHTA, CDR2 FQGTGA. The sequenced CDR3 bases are TGTGCCAGCAGCCCGGGGGGCAGGGAGGATGAGACG. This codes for CASSPGGREDET. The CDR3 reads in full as CASSPGGREDETQYF.

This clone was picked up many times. This CDR3 reads CASSVGTGGEQYF. The sequenced part of the CDR3 DNA is TGTGCCAGCAGCGTCGGGACAGGGGGCGAG. The chain recombines TRBV7-9 with TRBJ2-7; 11 nucleotides line up with TRBD1. The read terminates 3 residues before the CDR3 end, so the remaining end is supplied by the germline J gene. The CDR3 totals 13 residues. CDR1 is SEHNR, CDR2 FQNEAQ, per germline (reference sequence). V lost 5 bases, J lost 6 bases, and 3 bases stayed unmatched.

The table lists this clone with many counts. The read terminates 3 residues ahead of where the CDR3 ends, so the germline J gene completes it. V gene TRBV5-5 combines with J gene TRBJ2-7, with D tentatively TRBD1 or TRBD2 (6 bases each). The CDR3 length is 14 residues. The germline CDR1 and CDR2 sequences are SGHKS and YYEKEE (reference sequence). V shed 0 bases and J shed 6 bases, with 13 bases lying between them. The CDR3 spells CASSLAGEAPEQYF. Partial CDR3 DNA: TGTGCCAGCAGCTTGGCAGGGGAGGCGCCCGAG.

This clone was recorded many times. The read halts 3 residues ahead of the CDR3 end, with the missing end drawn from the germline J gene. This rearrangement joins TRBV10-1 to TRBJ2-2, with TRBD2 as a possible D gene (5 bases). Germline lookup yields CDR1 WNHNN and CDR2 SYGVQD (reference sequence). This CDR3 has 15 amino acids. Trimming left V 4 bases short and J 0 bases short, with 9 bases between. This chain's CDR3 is CASSATRANTGELFF. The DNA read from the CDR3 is TGCGCCAGCAGTGCCACGAGGGCGAACACCGGGGAG.

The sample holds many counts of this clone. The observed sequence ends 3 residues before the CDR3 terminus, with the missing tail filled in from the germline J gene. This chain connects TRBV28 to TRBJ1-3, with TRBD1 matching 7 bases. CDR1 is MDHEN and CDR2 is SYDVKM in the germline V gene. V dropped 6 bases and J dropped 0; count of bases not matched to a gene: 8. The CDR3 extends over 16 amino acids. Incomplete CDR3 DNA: TGTGCCAGCAGCCCCCTGGACAGGCCCTCTGGAAACACC. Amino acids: CASSPLDRPSGNT. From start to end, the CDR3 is CASSPLDRPSGNTIYF.

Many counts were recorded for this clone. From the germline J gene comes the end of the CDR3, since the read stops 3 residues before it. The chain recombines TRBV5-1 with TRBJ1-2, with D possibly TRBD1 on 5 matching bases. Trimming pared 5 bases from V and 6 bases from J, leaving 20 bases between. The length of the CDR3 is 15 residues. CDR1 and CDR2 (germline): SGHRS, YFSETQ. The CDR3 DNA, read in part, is TGCGCCAGCAGAGCTCGCGACGGGACTGGTGATGGC. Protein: CASRARDGTGDG. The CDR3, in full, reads CASRARDGTGDGYTF.

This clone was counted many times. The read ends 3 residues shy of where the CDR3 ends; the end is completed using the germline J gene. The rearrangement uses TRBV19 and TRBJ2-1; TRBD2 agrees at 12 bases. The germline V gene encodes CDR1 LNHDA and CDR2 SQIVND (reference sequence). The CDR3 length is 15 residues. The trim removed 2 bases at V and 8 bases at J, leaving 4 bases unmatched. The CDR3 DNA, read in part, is TGTGCCAGTAGTATAAGGACTAGCGGGACAGATGAG. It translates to CASSIRTSGTDE. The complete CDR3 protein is CASSIRTSGTDEQFF.

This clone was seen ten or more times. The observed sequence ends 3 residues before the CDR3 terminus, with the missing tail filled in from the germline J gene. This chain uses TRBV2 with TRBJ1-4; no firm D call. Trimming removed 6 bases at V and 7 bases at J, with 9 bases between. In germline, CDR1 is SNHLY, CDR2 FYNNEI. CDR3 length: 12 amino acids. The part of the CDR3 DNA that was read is TGTGCCAGCAGGATAAAGGGTGAAAAA. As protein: CASRIKGEK. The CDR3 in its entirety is CASRIKGEKLFF. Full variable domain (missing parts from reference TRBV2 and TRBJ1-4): EPEVTQTPSHQVTQMGQEVILRCVPISNHLYFYWYRQILGQKVEFLVSFYNNEISEKSEIFDDQFSVERPDGSNFTLKIRSTKLEDSAMYFCASRIKGEKLFFGSGTQLSVL.

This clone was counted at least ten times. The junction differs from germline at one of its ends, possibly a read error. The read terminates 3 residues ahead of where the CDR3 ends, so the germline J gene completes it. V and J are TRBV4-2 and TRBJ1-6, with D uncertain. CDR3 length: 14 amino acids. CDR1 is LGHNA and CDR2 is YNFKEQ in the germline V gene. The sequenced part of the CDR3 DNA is TGCGCCAGCAGCCAAGAATTAGCCAATTCACCC. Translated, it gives CASSQELANSP. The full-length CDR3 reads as CASSQELANSPLHF.

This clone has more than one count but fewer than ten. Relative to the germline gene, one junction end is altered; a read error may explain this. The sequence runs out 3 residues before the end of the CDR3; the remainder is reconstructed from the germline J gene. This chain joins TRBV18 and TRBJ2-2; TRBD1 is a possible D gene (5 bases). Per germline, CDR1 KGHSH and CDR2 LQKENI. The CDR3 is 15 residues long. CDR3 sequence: CASSPKDSGANVLFF. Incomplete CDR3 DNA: TGCGCCAGCTCACCCAAAGACTCTGGGGCCAACGTG.